The rows below give T cell receptor beta chains drawn from one sample of a study of Ad26.COV2.S vaccination and SARS-CoV-2 variants. Assay used: immunoSEQ multiplex PCR; TCRdb lists only in-frame clones, some missing. Of roughly 320,000 clones listed, approximately 86% are singletons. Sequencing was performed on peripheral blood, taken in a trial of Ad26.COV2.S vaccine versus placebo. The origin of the receptors is a person aged 18-60 years who received the Ad26.COV2.S COVID-19 vaccine or a placebo. Both conserved end residues are part of each CDR3. D genes are given only for firm matches. A clone size is listed for some rows: how often the clone was seen (once, few, many), or a class if it is expanded.

TRBV7-3	TRBJ2-2	few	TRBD1	TGTGCCAGCAGACGGACAGGGAGTAACACCGGGGAGCTGTTTTTT	CASRRTGSNTGELFF
TRBV2	TRBJ1-6	-	TRBD1	TGTGCCAGCAGTGAAAGGCGGACAGGGGGCCCCTTT	CASSERRTGGPF
TRBV9	TRBJ1-3	-	-	TGTGCCAGCAGCGTAACCGGGACACACTCTGGAAACACCATATATTTT	CASSVTGTHSGNTIYF
TRBV27	TRBJ1-6	few	TRBD1	TGTGCCAGCAGTCCCGCAGGGGGCTTGTCACCCCTCCACTTT	CASSPAGGLSPLHF
TRBV4-1	TRBJ2-7	-	TRBD2	TGCGCCAGCAGCCCCGGCGGGGGGACTACCTACGAGCAGTACTTC	CASSPGGGTTYEQYF
TRBV24-1	TRBJ2-1	-	-	TGTGCCACCAGTGATTTTAAAGGTGGCGATTACAATGAGCAGTTCTTC	CATSDFKGGDYNEQFF
TRBV9	TRBJ2-7	-	TRBD1	TGTGCCAGCAGCGGGGGGACAGGGGCTACCTACGAGCAGTACTTC	CASSGGTGATYEQYF
TRBV7-3	TRBJ1-1	few	-	TGTGCCAGCAGCTTCGGGCCGCCGGTATTGAACACTGAAGCTTTCTTT	CASSFGPPVLNTEAFF
TRBV6-1	TRBJ1-2	few	-	TGTGCCAGCAGTGATCAGGGATATGGCTACACCTTC	CASSDQGYGYTF
TRBV24-1	TRBJ1-2	-	-	TGTGCCACCAGTGATAACACTTGGGACACCCACTATGGCTACACCTTC	CATSDNTWDTHYGYTF
TRBV19	TRBJ1-2	-	-	TGTGCCAGTAGTATCCAGTCTCGCGCCAGGGTTTACTATGGCTACACCTTC	CASSIQSRARVYYGYTF
TRBV4-1	TRBJ1-2	-	TRBD1	TGCGCCAGCAGCCAAGATCTAGACAGGGTGGATGGCTACACCTTC	CASSQDLDRVDGYTF
TRBV5-6	TRBJ1-1	-	-	TGTGCCAGCAGGCCCCAGACCAGCATTGAAGAAGCTTTCTTT	CASRPQTSIEEAFF
TRBV3-1/TRBV3-2	TRBJ2-6	-	-	TGTGCCAGCAGCCAACCGGTTGCTGGGGCCAACGTCCTGACTTTC	CASSQPVAGANVLTF
TRBV7-8	TRBJ2-5	-	TRBD1	TGTGCCAGCAGCTTCGACAGGGGACAGACCCAGTACTTC	CASSFDRGQTQYF
TRBV9	TRBJ2-3	-	-	TGTGCCAGCAGCTTGAGGGCAGATACGCAGTATTTT	CASSLRADTQYF
TRBV19	TRBJ1-1	-	-	TGTGCCAGTAGTTCCGAGGTGAGAGGGGACACTGAAGCTTTCTTT	CASSSEVRGDTEAFF
TRBV2	TRBJ1-1	-	-	TGTGCCAGCATCGGGGGGCGGCAGACTGAAGCTTTCTTT	CASIGGRQTEAFF
TRBV9	TRBJ1-4	-	-	TGTGCCAGCAGCGCTACTATGGGGGGCGGAAAACTGTTTTTT	CASSATMGGGKLFF
TRBV29-1	TRBJ1-1	-	-	TGCAGCGTTGAATCCCGGCGTACGGACACTGAAGCTTTCTTT	CSVESRRTDTEAFF
TRBV5-6	TRBJ1-1	-	-	TGTGCCAGCCTACCCACCCCCCGAGCCATGAACACTGAAGCTTTCTTT	CASLPTPRAMNTEAFF
TRBV3-1/TRBV3-2	TRBJ2-1	-	TRBD1	TGTGCCAGCGTACAAACCGGGACAGGCTACAATGAGCAGTTCTTC	CASVQTGTGYNEQFF
TRBV10-1	TRBJ1-1	-	TRBD1	TGCGCCAGCAGTCACAGGGGGGGAACGAACACTGAAGCTTTCTTT	CASSHRGGTNTEAFF
TRBV5-1	TRBJ2-7	few	-	TGCGCCAGCAGCTTGGTCCCGGGGTACGAGCAGTACTTC	CASSLVPGYEQYF
TRBV19	TRBJ2-2	-	-	TGTGCCAGTAGTTCCCGGACAGAGAACACCGGGGAGCTGTTTTTT	CASSSRTENTGELFF
TRBV5-1	TRBJ2-7	-	TRBD1	TGCGCCAGCAGGGATGTGAGGGACAGCCTTACCTACGAGCAGTACTTC	CASRDVRDSLTYEQYF